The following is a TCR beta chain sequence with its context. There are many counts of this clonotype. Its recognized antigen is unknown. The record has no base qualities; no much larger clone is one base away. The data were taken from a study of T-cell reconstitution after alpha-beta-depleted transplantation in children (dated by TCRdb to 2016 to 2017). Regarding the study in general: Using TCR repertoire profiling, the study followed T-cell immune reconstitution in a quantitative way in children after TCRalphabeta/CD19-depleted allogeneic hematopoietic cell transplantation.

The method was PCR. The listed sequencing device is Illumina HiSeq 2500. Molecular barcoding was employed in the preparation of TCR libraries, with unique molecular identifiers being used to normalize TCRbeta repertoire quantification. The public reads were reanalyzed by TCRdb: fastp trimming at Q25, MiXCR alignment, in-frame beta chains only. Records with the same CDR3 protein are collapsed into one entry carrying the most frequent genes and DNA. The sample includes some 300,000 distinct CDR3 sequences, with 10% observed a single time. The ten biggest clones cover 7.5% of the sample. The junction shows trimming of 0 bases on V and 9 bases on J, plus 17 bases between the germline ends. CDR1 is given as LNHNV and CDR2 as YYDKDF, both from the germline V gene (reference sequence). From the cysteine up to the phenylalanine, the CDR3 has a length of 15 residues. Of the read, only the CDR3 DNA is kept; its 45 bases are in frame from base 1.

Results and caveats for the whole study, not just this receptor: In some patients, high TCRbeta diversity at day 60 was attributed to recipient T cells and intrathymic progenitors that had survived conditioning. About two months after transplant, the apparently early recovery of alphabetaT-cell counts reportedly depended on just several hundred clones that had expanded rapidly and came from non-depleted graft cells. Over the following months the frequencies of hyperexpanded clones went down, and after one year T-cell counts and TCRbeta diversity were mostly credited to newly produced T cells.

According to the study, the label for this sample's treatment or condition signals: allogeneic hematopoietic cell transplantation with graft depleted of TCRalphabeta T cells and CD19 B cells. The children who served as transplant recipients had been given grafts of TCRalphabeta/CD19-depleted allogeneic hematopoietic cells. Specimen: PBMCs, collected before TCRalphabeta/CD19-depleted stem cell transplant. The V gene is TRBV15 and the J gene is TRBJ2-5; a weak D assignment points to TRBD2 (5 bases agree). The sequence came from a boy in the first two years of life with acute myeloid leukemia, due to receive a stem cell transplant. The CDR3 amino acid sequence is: CATSRDPGSEEPQYF. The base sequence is TGTGCCACCAGCAGAGATCCGGGGTCTGAAGAACCCCAGTACTTC.